This entry describes one TCR beta chain. As yet, its antigen is unknown. This sample stems from a study of somatic mutations in cytotoxic T cells in rheumatoid arthritis. Points from the study as a whole: Unidentified antigens were the targets of the expanded CD8+ clones. Significant differences in CD8+ T-cell clonality were not found between rheumatoid arthritis patients and healthy controls (age-matched).

Germline V gives CDR1 SGDLS, CDR2 YYNGEE. V was pared by 4 bases and J by 5 bases, with 21 bases between. CDR3 size: 16 residues. The data were produced by immunoSEQ multiplex PCR, yet TCRdb's version contains in-frame clones alone and is incomplete. The sample records about 18,000 clones, around 80% being singletons. The source material was CD8+ T cells sorted from blood. The sequence was collected from an adult with rheumatoid arthritis. The rearrangement links TRBV9 to TRBJ2-5, with TRBD2 as a possible D gene (6 bases). CDR3 nucleotides: TGTGCCAGCAGCCTACTACCGGGAGATTCCGGGGAGACCCAGTACTTC. Encoded protein: CASSLLPGDSGETQYF.